Listed below are T cell receptor beta chains from one sample, sequenced in a study of radiotherapy plus CTLA-4 blockade in lung cancer. Only in-frame clones appear in the TCRdb table, and some are missing; sequencing was by immunoSEQ multiplex PCR. The sample yields more than 75,000 clones, approximately 78% seen once. Sequenced material: peripheral blood, taken from a patient treated with radiotherapy plus ipilimumab. The receptors originated from a human donor with non-small cell lung cancer that progressed on radiotherapy plus ipilimumab. CDR3s include the opening cysteine and the closing phenylalanine or tryptophan. The D gene is left open where the match is weak. Some rows have no size entry. The others give once, few or many, or a class for an expanded clone.

D gene: NA; V gene: TRBV21-1; clone size: NA; J gene: TRBJ1-5; CDR3 protein: CAIGYQPQHF; CDR3 DNA: TGTGCCATTGGTTATCAGCCCCAGCATTTT
D gene: TRBD1; V gene: TRBV5-1; clone size: NA; J gene: TRBJ2-2; CDR3 protein: CASSLRTGGSNTGELFF; CDR3 DNA: TGCGCCAGCAGCCTGAGGACAGGGGGCTCGAACACCGGGGAGCTGTTTTTT
D gene: NA; V gene: TRBV6-5; clone size: NA; J gene: TRBJ2-7; CDR3 protein: CASRSLTGPSYEQYF; CDR3 DNA: TGTGCCAGCAGATCCTTGACGGGACCTTCCTACGAGCAGTACTTC
D gene: NA; V gene: TRBV7-9; clone size: NA; J gene: TRBJ2-2; CDR3 protein: CASSPSTGELFF; CDR3 DNA: TGTGCCAGCAGCCCATCCACCGGGGAGCTGTTTTTT
D gene: TRBD1; V gene: TRBV12-5; clone size: NA; J gene: TRBJ1-2; CDR3 protein: CASGFLPTGAKNYGYTF; CDR3 DNA: TGTGCTAGTGGTTTTCTTCCTACAGGGGCGAAGAACTATGGCTACACCTTC
D gene: NA; V gene: TRBV28; clone size: NA; J gene: TRBJ2-1; CDR3 protein: CASSLAGTDNEQFF; CDR3 DNA: TGTGCCAGCAGTTTAGCAGGGACCGACAATGAGCAGTTCTTC
D gene: NA; V gene: TRBV6-5; clone size: NA; J gene: TRBJ2-1; CDR3 protein: CASSQSRSYYNEQFF; CDR3 DNA: TGTGCCAGCAGTCAGAGCAGGTCATATTACAATGAGCAGTTCTTC
D gene: TRBD1; V gene: TRBV2; clone size: NA; J gene: TRBJ2-3; CDR3 protein: CASEKARGPSTDTQYF; CDR3 DNA: TGTGCCAGCGAAAAGGCCAGGGGGCCTAGCACAGATACGCAGTATTTT
D gene: TRBD2; V gene: TRBV5-1; clone size: NA; J gene: TRBJ2-2; CDR3 protein: CASSGWGSGRAHTGELFF; CDR3 DNA: TGCGCCAGCAGCGGCTGGGGTAGCGGGAGGGCGCACACCGGGGAGCTGTTTTTT
D gene: NA; V gene: TRBV5-1; clone size: once; J gene: TRBJ1-1; CDR3 protein: CASTRDPGRGNTEAFF; CDR3 DNA: TGCGCCAGCACCAGGGACCCCGGGAGGGGGAACACTGAAGCTTTCTTT
D gene: NA; V gene: TRBV30; clone size: NA; J gene: TRBJ2-1; CDR3 protein: CAWRASGNEQFF; CDR3 DNA: TGTGCCTGGAGGGCATCGGGGAATGAGCAGTTCTTC
D gene: NA; V gene: TRBV28; clone size: NA; J gene: TRBJ2-2; CDR3 protein: CASSLSGELFF; CDR3 DNA: TGTGCCAGCAGTTTGTCCGGGGAGCTGTTTTTT
D gene: NA; V gene: TRBV5-6; clone size: NA; J gene: TRBJ1-3; CDR3 protein: CASSLRALSGNTIYF; CDR3 DNA: TGTGCCAGCAGCTTGAGGGCCCTCTCTGGAAACACCATATATTTT
D gene: NA; V gene: TRBV6-6; clone size: few; J gene: TRBJ1-2; CDR3 protein: CASSYVGGVGYTF; CDR3 DNA: TGTGCCAGCAGTTACGTGGGGGGTGTTGGCTACACCTTC
D gene: NA; V gene: TRBV5-1; clone size: once; J gene: TRBJ1-2; CDR3 protein: CASSLEYGNPLSYGYTF; CDR3 DNA: TGCGCCAGCAGCTTGGAATACGGAAACCCCCTTAGTTATGGCTACACCTTC
D gene: TRBD1; V gene: TRBV28; clone size: NA; J gene: TRBJ1-5; CDR3 protein: CASSTKDRGGFNQPQHF; CDR3 DNA: TGTGCCAGCAGTACTAAAGACAGGGGAGGTTTCAATCAGCCCCAGCATTTT
D gene: NA; V gene: TRBV6-6; clone size: NA; J gene: TRBJ2-1; CDR3 protein: CASRANAEQFF; CDR3 DNA: TGTGCCAGCAGGGCAAACGCGGAGCAGTTCTTC
D gene: NA; V gene: TRBV10-3; clone size: NA; J gene: TRBJ1-5; CDR3 protein: CAISDGQGSNQPQHF; CDR3 DNA: TGTGCCATCAGTGACGGCCAGGGGAGCAATCAGCCCCAGCATTTT
D gene: TRBD2; V gene: TRBV6-4; clone size: NA; J gene: TRBJ2-1; CDR3 protein: CASSDSELAGGNEQFF; CDR3 DNA: TGTGCCAGCAGTGACTCCGAGTTAGCGGGAGGCAATGAGCAGTTCTTC
D gene: NA; V gene: TRBV27; clone size: NA; J gene: TRBJ1-1; CDR3 protein: CASSFSERANTEAFF; CDR3 DNA: TGTGCCAGCAGTTTCTCCGAAAGGGCGAACACTGAAGCTTTCTTT
D gene: NA; V gene: TRBV9; clone size: NA; J gene: TRBJ1-5; CDR3 protein: CASSVGATNQPQHF; CDR3 DNA: TGTGCCAGCAGCGTAGGGGCAACTAATCAGCCCCAGCATTTT
D gene: NA; V gene: TRBV5-6; clone size: NA; J gene: TRBJ1-4; CDR3 protein: CASSPGVRGGEKLFF; CDR3 DNA: TGTGCCAGCAGCCCCGGTGTTAGGGGTGGTGAAAAACTGTTTTTT
D gene: NA; V gene: TRBV6-1; clone size: NA; J gene: TRBJ1-2; CDR3 protein: CASSEVATDGYTF; CDR3 DNA: TGTGCCAGCAGTGAAGTAGCGACGGATGGCTACACCTTC
D gene: TRBD1; V gene: TRBV30; clone size: NA; J gene: TRBJ2-5; CDR3 protein: CAWSVQGAQETQYF; CDR3 DNA: TGTGCCTGGAGTGTACAGGGGGCCCAAGAGACCCAGTACTTC
D gene: NA; V gene: TRBV5-1; clone size: NA; J gene: TRBJ2-3; CDR3 protein: CASSSGSFGGPSTDTQYF; CDR3 DNA: TGCGCCAGCAGCTCGGGATCCTTTGGGGGTCCTAGCACAGATACGCAGTATTTT
D gene: NA; V gene: TRBV5-1; clone size: NA; J gene: TRBJ2-1; CDR3 protein: CASSLLGGGEQFF; CDR3 DNA: TGCGCCAGCAGCTTGTTGGGGGGCGGTGAGCAGTTCTTC
D gene: NA; V gene: TRBV30; clone size: once; J gene: TRBJ2-7; CDR3 protein: CAGHRAVEQYF; CDR3 DNA: TGTGCCGGACACAGGGCAGTCGAGCAGTACTTC
D gene: NA; V gene: TRBV9; clone size: NA; J gene: TRBJ1-5; CDR3 protein: CASSVGGLNQPQHF; CDR3 DNA: TGTGCCAGCAGCGTAGGGGGCCTGAATCAGCCCCAGCATTTT
D gene: NA; V gene: TRBV14; clone size: NA; J gene: TRBJ1-1; CDR3 protein: CASSQVPTGLGGEAFF; CDR3 DNA: TGTGCCAGCAGCCAAGTTCCGACGGGGTTGGGTGGTGAAGCTTTCTTT
D gene: NA; V gene: TRBV2; clone size: NA; J gene: TRBJ1-5; CDR3 protein: CASSYEVSQPQHF; CDR3 DNA: TGTGCCAGCAGTTACGAGGTGTCTCAGCCCCAGCATTTT
D gene: NA; V gene: TRBV6-5; clone size: NA; J gene: TRBJ2-2; CDR3 protein: CASSYTQGGTGELFF; CDR3 DNA: TGTGCCAGCAGTTACACCCAGGGGGGGACCGGGGAGCTGTTTTTT
D gene: NA; V gene: TRBV6-4; clone size: NA; J gene: TRBJ2-1; CDR3 protein: CASSNRPRPLQGNEQFF; CDR3 DNA: TGTGCCAGCAGCAACCGGCCCCGACCCCTCCAAGGGAATGAGCAGTTCTTC
D gene: TRBD2; V gene: TRBV27; clone size: few; J gene: TRBJ2-7; CDR3 protein: CASSPFEAGGWEQYF; CDR3 DNA: TGTGCCAGCAGTCCCTTTGAAGCGGGGGGGTGGGAGCAGTACTTC
D gene: NA; V gene: TRBV11-2; clone size: NA; J gene: TRBJ2-7; CDR3 protein: CASSLGSGPTSTYEQYF; CDR3 DNA: TGTGCCAGCAGCTTAGGCTCGGGGCCTACCAGCACCTACGAGCAGTACTTC
D gene: NA; V gene: TRBV11-2; clone size: NA; J gene: TRBJ2-1; CDR3 protein: CASSLGGGGGEQFF; CDR3 DNA: TGTGCCAGCAGCTTAGGGGGAGGGGGCGGAGAGCAGTTCTTC